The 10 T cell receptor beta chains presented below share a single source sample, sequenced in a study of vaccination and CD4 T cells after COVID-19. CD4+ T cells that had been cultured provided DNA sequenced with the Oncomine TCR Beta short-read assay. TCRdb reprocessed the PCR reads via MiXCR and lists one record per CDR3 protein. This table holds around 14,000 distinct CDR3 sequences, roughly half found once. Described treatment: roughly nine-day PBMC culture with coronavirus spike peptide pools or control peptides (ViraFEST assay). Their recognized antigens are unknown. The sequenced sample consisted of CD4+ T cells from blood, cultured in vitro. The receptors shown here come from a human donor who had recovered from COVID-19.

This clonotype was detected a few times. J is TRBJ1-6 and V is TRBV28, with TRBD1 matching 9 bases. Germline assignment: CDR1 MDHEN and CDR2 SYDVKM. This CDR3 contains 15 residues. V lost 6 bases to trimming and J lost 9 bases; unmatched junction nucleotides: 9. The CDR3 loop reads CASSPGGTGPSPLHF. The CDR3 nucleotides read TGTGCCAGCAGCCCGGGGGGGACAGGGCCTTCACCCCTCCACTTT.

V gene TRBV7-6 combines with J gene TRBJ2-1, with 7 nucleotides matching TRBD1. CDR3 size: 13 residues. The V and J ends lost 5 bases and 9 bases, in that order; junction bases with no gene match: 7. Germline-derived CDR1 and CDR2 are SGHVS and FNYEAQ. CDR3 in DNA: TGTGCCAGCAGCGCTAAACAGGGGAGTGAGCAGTTCTTC. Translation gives CASSAKQGSEQFF.

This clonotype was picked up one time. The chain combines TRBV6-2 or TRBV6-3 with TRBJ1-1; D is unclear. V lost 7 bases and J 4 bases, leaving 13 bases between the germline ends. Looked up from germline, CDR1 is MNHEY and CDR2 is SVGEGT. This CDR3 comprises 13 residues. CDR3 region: CASTRFRATEAFF. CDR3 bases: TGTGCCAGCACCCGCTTTCGGGCCACTGAAGCTTTCTTT.

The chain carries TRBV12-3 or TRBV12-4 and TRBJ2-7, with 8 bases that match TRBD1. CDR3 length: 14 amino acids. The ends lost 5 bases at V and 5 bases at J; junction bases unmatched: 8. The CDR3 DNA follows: TGTGCCAGCAGTCCTCACAGGGGGTCGGACGAGCAGTACTTC. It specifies CASSPHRGSDEQYF.

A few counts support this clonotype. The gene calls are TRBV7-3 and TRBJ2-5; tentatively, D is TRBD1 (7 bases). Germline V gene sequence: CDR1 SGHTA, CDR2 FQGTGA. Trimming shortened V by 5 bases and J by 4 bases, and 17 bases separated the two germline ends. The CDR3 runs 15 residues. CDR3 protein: CASSKTGHGGETQYF. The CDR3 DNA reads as TGTGCCAGCAGCAAGACAGGGCACGGGGGAGAGACCCAGTACTTC.

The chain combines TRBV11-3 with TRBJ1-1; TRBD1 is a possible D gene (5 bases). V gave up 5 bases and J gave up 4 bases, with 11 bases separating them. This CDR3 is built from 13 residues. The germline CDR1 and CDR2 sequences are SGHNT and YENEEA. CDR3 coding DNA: TGTGCCAGCAGCATCCGGGGCTCCACTGAAGCTTTCTTT. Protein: CASSIRGSTEAFF.

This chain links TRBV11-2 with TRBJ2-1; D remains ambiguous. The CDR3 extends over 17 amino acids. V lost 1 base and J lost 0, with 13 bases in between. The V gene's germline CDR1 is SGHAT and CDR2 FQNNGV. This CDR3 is CASSLVGSSFSYNEQFF. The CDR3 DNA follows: TGTGCCAGCAGCTTAGTTGGTTCGAGCTTCTCCTACAATGAGCAGTTCTTC. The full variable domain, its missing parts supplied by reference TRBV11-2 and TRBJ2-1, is EAGVAQSPRYKIIEKRQSVAFWCNPISGHATLYWYQQILGQGPKLLIQFQNNGVVDDSQLPKDRFSAERLKGVDSTLKIQPAKLEDSAVYLCASSLVGSSFSYNEQFFGPGTRLTVL.

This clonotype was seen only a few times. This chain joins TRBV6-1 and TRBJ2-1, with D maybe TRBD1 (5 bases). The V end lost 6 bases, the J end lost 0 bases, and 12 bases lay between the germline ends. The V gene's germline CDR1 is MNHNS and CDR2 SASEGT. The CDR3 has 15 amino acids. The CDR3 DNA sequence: TGTGCCAGCAGGACCGCAGGGCGCTCCTACAATGAGCAGTTCTTC. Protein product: CASRTAGRSYNEQFF.

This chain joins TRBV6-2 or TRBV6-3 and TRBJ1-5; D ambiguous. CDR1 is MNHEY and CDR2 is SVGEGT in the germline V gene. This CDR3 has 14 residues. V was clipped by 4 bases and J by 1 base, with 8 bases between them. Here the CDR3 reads CASSFGRSNQPQHF. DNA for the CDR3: TGTGCCAGCAGTTTCGGCCGGAGCAATCAGCCCCAGCATTTT.

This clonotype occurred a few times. CDR3 nucleotide sequence: TGTGCCTGGAGTGACCAAGTGACAGGGAAGTGGCAGTTCTTC. Translated: CAWSDQVTGKWQFF. The V and J genes are TRBV30 and TRBJ2-1; TRBD1 matches 7 bases. J lost 12 bases, V lost 1 base, and 12 bases had no gene match. This CDR3 region has 14 residues. Germline V gives CDR1 GTSNPN, CDR2 SVGIG (reference sequence).